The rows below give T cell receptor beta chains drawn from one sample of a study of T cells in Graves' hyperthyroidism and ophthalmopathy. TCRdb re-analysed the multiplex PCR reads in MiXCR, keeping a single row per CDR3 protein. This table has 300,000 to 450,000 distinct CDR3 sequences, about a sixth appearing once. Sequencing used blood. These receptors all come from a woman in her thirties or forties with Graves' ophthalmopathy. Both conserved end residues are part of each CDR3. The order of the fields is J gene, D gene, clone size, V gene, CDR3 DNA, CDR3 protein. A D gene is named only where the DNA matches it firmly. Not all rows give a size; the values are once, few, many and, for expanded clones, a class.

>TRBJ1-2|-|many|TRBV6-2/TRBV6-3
TGTGCCAGCAGTTACTCGGCGGTTGCCAACTATGGCTACACCTTC
CASSYSAVANYGYTF
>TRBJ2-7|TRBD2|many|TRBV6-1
TGTGCCAGCAGTGAAGTAGCGGGAGAGGGGGGCGAGCAGTACTTC
CASSEVAGEGGEQYF
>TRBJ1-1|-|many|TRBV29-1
TGCAGCGTGAGGCAGGGAGGCAGCACTGAAGCTTTCTTT
CSVRQGGSTEAFF
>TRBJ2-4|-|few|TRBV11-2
TGTGCCAGCAGCTTCCTCCCAGGGATGGAGAAAAACATTCGGTACTTC
CASSFLPGMEKNIRYF
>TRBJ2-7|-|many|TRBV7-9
TGTGCCAGCAGCTTAGCGCAGGGGGACTACTACGAGCAGTACTTC
CASSLAQGDYYEQYF
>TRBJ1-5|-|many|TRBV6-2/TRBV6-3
TGTGCCAGCAGTTATGGAGGGACAAATAGCAATCAGCCCCAGCATTTT
CASSYGGTNSNQPQHF
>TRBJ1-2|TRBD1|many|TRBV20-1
TGCAGTGCTGGGACAGGGGAGGTCTATGGCTACACCTTC
CSAGTGEVYGYTF
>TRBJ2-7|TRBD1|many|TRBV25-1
TGTGCCAGCAGTCTGGACAGGGGCGAGCAGTACTTC
CASSLDRGEQYF
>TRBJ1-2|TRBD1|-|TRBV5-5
TGTGCCAGCAGCTTGACTCGGACAGGGGGTACCTATGGCTACACCTTC
CASSLTRTGGTYGYTF
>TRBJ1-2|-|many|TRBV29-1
TGCAGCGTTGTTCGTGGTGGTGAGGAAAACTATGGCTACACCTTC
CSVVRGGEENYGYTF
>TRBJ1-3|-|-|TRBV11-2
TGTGCCAGCAGCTTAGATCTGCCCTCTGGAAACACCATATATTTT
CASSLDLPSGNTIYF
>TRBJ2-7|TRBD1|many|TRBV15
TGTGCCACCAGCAGCAGGGGGCTCCTGGACGAGCAGTACTTC
CATSSRGLLDEQYF
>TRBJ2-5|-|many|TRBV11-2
TGTGCCAGCAGCTTAGATGGACATCGGCAAGAGACCCAGTACTTC
CASSLDGHRQETQYF
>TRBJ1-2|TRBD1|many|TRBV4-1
TGCGCCAGCAGCCAAGTGGGGGACAGGGATGGCTACACCTTC
CASSQVGDRDGYTF
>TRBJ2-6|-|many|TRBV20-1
TGCAGTACCGACGGGGAATCAGGGGCCAACGTCCTGACTTTC
CSTDGESGANVLTF
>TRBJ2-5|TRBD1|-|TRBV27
TGTGCCAGCAGTCTAGGAAGGACAGGGGGCTGGGAGACCCAGTACTTC
CASSLGRTGGWETQYF
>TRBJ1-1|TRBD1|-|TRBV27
TGTGCCAGCAGAGGGACAGGCCCGAAGGGAGCTTTCTTT
CASRGTGPKGAFF
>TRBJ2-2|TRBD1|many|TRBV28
TGTGCCAGCAGCCGGACAGGTCAACGCGGCGGGGAGCTGTTTTTT
CASSRTGQRGGELFF
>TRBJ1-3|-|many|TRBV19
TGTGCCAGTAGTATAGAGGCGACTACTGGAAACACCATATATTTT
CASSIEATTGNTIYF
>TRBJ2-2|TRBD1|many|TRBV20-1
TGCAGTGCTAGGACCGGGACAGCGAACACCGGGGAGCTGTTTTTT
CSARTGTANTGELFF
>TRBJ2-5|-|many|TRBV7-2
TGTGCCAGCAGCTTATACTTCGCGGGACACCAAGAGACCCAGTACTTC
CASSLYFAGHQETQYF
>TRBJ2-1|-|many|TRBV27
TGTGCCAGCAGTTTCGGGGTCCCGGAGTACAATGAGCAGTTCTTC
CASSFGVPEYNEQFF
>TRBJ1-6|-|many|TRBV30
TGTGCCTGGAAAGGTCCGGGGATAGTTTCACCCCTCCACTTT
CAWKGPGIVSPLHF